These 3 T cell receptor beta chains were sequenced from one sample in a study of OX40 agonist ivuxolimab in advanced cancers. The assay was immunoSEQ multiplex PCR, and TCRdb's table has in-frame clones only and misses some. This table has 55,000 to 90,000 clones, about 90% appearing once. Sequenced material: CD4+ or CD8+ T cells sorted from blood, taken in a trial of the OX40 agonist ivuxolimab. These receptors were obtained from an adult with an advanced solid tumor such as melanoma, head and neck, liver or kidney cancer.

V and J are TRBV6-6 and TRBJ2-1, with 8 positions matching TRBD2. The trim removed 2 bases at V and 4 bases at J, leaving 7 bases unmatched. CDR1 and CDR2 from the germline V gene are MNHNY and SVGAGI (reference sequence). This CDR3 spans 16 amino acids. The CDR3, as DNA: TGTGCCAGCAGTTACCCAAGACTAGCGATATACAATGAGCAGTTCTTC. Translated, it gives CASSYPRLAIYNEQFF.

The sample holds one count of this clone. V gene TRBV7-9 combines with J gene TRBJ2-7; 8 nucleotides match TRBD1. CDR1 SEHNR and CDR2 FQNEAQ come from the germline V gene (reference sequence). This CDR3 is 18 amino acids long. The V gene end was trimmed by 1 base and the J gene end by 6 bases; junction bases not matched to a gene: 17. The CDR3 here is CASSLDLGPPGGESEQYF. CDR3 bases: TGTGCCAGCAGCTTAGACCTGGGACCCCCAGGGGGCGAATCCGAGCAGTACTTC.

V gene TRBV15 combines with J gene TRBJ2-7, with a possible D match to TRBD2 (5 bases). There are 15 residues in the CDR3. Per the germline V gene, CDR1 is LNHNV and CDR2 is YYDKDF (reference sequence). V gave up 0 bases and J gave up 4 bases, with 13 bases separating them. CDR3 in DNA: TGTGCCACCAGCAGAGATCGAGGACTGTCTTACGAGCAGTACTTC. Amino acids: CATSRDRGLSYEQYF.